This T cell receptor (beta chain) appears in the sequencing data of a study of shared clonotypes between healthy human individuals. Study overall: Researchers assigned three CD4 naive, three CD4 memory, two CD8 naive and one CD8 memory plate to each donor.

Each donor was a Caucasian adult residing in Nashville, Tennessee. CDR1 LGHNA and CDR2 YSLEER come from the germline V gene. There are 17 residues in the CDR3. V gave up 2 bases and J gave up 0 bases, with 16 bases separating them. General study points: Shared across a few donors were roughly 4.7% of the naive CD4 clonotypes. Only blood was sampled, and tissue TCR repertoires likely differ from blood ones.

This clone was counted at least ten times. The antigen is undetermined. The protocol was immunoSEQ multiplex PCR, while the TCRdb copy is restricted to in-frame clones and leaves out a portion. The repertoire holds over a million clones, with 70% to 80% as singletons. This sequence was found in a man between 18 and 29 years old in good health. Some clones in this sample may be carry-over from other donors' samples. The sequencing sample was made of memory CD4+ T cells from PBMCs. Regarding subset: CD45RA-negative fraction. The chain uses TRBV4-3 and TRBJ1-1; tentative D call: TRBD1 (5 bases). CDR3 bases: TGCGCCAGCAGCCAATCGGGGACCGCAGCCTTGAACACTGAAGCTTTCTTT. Protein product: CASSQSGTAALNTEAFF.